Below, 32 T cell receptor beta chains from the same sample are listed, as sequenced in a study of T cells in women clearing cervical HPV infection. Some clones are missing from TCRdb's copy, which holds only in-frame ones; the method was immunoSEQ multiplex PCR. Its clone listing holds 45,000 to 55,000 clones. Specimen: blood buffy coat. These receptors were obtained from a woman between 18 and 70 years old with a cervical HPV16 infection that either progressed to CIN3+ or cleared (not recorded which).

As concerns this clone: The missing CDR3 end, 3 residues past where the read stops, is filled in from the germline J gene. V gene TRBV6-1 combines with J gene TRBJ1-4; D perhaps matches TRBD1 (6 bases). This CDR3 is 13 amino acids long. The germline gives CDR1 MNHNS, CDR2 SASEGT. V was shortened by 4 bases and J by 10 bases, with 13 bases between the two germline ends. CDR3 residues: CASSAYREAKLFF. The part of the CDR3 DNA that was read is TGTGCCAGCAGTGCTTACAGGGAGGCAAAA.

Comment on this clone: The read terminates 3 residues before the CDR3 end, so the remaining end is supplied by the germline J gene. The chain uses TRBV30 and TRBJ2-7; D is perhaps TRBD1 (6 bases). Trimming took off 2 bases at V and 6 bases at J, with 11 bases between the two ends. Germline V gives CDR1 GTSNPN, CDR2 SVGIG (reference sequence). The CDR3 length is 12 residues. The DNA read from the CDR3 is TGTGCCTGGAGTTCAGACAGGTTCGAG. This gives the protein CAWSSDRFE. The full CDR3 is CAWSSDRFEQYF.

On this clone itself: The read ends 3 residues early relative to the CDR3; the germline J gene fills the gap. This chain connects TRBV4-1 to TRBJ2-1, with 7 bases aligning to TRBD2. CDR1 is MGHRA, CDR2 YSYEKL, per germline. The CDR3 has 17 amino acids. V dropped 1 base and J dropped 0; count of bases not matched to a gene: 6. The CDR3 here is CASSQGMRTSSYNEQFF. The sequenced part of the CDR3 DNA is TGCGCCAGCAGCCAAGGGATGAGGACTAGCTCCTACAATGAG.

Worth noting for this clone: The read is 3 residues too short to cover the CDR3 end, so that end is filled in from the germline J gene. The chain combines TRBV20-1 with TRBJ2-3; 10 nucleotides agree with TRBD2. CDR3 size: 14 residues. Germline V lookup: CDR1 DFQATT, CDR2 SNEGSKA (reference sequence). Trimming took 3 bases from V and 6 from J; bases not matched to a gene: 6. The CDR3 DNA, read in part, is TGCAGTGCTAGGGCGGGACTAGCGAAGGATACG. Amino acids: CSARAGLAKDT. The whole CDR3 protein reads CSARAGLAKDTQYF.

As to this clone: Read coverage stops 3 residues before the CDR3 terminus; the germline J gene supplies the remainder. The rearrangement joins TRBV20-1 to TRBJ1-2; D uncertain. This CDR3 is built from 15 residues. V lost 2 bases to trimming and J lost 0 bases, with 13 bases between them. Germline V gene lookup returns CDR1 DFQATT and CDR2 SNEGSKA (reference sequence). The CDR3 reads CSARNPSTSNYGYTF. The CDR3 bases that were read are TGCAGTGCTAGAAACCCCTCGACTTCTAACTATGGC.

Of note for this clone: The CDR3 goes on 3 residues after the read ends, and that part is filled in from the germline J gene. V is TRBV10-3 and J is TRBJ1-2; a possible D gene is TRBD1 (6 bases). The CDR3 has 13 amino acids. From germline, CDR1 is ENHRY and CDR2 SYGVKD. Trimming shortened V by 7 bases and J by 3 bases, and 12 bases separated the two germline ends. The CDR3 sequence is CAITWGPHYGYTF. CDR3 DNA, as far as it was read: TGTGCCATCACCTGGGGGCCTCACTATGGC.

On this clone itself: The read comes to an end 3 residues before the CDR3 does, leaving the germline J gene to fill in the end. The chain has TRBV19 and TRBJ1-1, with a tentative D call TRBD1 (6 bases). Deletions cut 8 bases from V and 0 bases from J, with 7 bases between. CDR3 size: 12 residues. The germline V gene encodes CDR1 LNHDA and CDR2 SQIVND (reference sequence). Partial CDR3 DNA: TGTGCCAGTGGACAGATGAACACTGAA. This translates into CASGQMNTE. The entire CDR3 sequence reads CASGQMNTEAFF.

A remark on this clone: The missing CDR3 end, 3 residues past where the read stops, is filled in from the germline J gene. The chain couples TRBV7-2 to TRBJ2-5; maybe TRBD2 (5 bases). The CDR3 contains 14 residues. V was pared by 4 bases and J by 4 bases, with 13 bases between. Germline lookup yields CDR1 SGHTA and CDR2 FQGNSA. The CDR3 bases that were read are TGTGCCAGCAGCTCATACGGGGAGTTAGAGACC. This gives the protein CASSSYGELET. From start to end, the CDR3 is CASSSYGELETQYF.

The CDR3: CAWTGSYEQYF. The CDR3 DNA, read in part, is TGTGCCTGGACAGGTTCCTACGAG. The rearrangement links TRBV30 to TRBJ2-7; D remains ambiguous. The read terminates 3 residues before the CDR3 end, so the remaining end is supplied by the germline J gene. The CDR3 has 11 amino acids. Per the germline V gene, CDR1 is GTSNPN and CDR2 is SVGIG (reference sequence). V dropped 4 bases and J dropped 1 base, with 5 bases sitting between them.

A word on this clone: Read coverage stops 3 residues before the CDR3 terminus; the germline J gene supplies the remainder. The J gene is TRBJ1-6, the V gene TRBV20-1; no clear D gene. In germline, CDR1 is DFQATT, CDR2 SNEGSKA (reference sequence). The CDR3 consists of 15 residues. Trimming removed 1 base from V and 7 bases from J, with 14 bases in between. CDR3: CSARVITPSNSPLHF. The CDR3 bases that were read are TGCAGTGCTAGAGTAATAACTCCATCGAATTCACCC.

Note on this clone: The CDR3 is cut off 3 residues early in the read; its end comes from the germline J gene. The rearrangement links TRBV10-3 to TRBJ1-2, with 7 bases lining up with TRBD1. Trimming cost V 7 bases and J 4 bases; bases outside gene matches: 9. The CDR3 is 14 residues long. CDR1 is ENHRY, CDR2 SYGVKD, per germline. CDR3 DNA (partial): TGTGCCATCACCGTAGGAGGGGGCTCCTATGGC. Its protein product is CAITVGGGSYG. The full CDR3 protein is CAITVGGGSYGYTF.

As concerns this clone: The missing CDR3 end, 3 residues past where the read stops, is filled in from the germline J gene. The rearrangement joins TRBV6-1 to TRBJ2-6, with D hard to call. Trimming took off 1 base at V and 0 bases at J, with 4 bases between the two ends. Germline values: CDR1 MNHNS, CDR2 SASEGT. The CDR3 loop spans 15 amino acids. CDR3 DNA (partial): TGTGCCAGCAGTGAAGGCGGCTCTGGGGCCAACGTC. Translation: CASSEGGSGANV. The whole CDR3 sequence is CASSEGGSGANVLTF.

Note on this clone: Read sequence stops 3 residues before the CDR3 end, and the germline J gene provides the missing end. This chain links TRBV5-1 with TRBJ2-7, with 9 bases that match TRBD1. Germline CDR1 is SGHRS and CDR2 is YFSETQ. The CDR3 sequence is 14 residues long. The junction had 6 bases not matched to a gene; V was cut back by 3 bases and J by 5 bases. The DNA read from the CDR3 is TGCGCCAGCAGCTCCGGGACAGGGAGCGACGAG. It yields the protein CASSSGTGSDE. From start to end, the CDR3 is CASSSGTGSDEQYF. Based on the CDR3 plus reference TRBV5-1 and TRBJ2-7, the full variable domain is KAGVTQTPRYLIKTRGQQVTLSCSPISGHRSVSWYQQTPGQGLQFLFEYFSETQRNKGNFPGRFSGRQFSNSRSEMNVSTLELGDSALYLCASSSGTGSDEQYFGPGTRLTVT.

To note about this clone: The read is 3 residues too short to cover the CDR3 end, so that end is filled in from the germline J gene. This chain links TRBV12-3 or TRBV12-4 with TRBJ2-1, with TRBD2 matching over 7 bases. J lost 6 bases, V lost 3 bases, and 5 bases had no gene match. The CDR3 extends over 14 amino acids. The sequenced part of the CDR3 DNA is TGTGCCAGCAGTTTTGGACTAGTCTCCAATGAG. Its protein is CASSFGLVSNE. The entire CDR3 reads CASSFGLVSNEQFF.

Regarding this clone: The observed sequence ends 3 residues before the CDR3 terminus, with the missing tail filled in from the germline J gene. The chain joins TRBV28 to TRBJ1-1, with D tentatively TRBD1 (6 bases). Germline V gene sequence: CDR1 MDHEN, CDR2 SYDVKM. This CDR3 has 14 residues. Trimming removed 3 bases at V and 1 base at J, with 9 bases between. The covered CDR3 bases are TGTGCCAGCAGTTTTTGGGGGCGGAACACTGAA. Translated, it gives CASSFWGRNTE. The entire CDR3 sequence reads CASSFWGRNTEAFF.

The DNA read from the CDR3 is TGTGCCAGCAGCTTAGGAGGGTTTGATTCACCC. Translation gives CASSLGGFDSP. The whole CDR3 is CASSLGGFDSPLHF. The rearrangement uses TRBV11-2 and TRBJ1-6, with no clear D. The read stops 3 residues short of the end of the CDR3; the missing end is completed from the germline J gene. The V gene lost 1 base and the J gene lost 8 bases, with 9 bases spanning the gap. This CDR3 comprises 14 residues. CDR1 is SGHAT, CDR2 FQNNGV, per germline.

The CDR3 loop reads CASSFTGRGRSFEKLFF. Incomplete CDR3 DNA: TGTGCCAGCAGCTTTACAGGGCGTGGAAGATCCTTTGAAAAA. The chain couples TRBV7-8 to TRBJ1-4; D is possibly TRBD1 (6 bases). Read data end 3 residues before the CDR3 end; the end is taken from the germline J gene. The CDR3 totals 17 residues. The V and J ends lost 3 bases and 7 bases respectively, with 21 bases between them. Per germline, CDR1 SGHVS and CDR2 FQNEAQ.

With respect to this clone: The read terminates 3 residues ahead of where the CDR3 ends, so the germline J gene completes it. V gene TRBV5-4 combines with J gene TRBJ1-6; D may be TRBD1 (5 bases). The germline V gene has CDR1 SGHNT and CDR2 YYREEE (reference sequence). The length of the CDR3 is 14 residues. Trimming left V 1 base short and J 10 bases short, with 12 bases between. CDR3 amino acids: CASSLPGNLSPLHF. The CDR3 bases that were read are TGTGCCAGCAGCTTGCCAGGGAACCTGTCACCC.

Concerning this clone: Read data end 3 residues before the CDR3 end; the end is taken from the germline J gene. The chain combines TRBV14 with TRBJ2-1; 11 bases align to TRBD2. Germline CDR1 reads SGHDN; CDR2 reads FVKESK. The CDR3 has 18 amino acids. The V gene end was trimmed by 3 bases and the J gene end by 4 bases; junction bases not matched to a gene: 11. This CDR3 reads CASSHNSGRARGYNEQFF. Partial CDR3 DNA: TGTGCCAGCAGCCATAATAGCGGGAGGGCCAGGGGTTACAATGAG.

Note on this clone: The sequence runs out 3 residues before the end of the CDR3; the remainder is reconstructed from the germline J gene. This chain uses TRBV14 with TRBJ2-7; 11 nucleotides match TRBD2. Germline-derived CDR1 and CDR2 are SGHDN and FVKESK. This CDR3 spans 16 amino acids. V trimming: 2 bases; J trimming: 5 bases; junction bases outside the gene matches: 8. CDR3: CASSQLPGLADHEQYF. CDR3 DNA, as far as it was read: TGTGCCAGCAGCCAACTTCCGGGACTAGCGGATCACGAG.

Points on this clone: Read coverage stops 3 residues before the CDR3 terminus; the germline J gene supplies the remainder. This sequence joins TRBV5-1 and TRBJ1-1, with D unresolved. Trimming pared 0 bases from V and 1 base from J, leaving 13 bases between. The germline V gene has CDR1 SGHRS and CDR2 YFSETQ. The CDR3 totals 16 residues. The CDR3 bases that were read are TGCGCCAGCAGCTTGGAGGGTTTCCGTGAGAACACTGAA. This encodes CASSLEGFRENTE. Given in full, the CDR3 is CASSLEGFRENTEAFF. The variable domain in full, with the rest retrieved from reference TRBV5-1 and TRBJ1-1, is KAGVTQTPRYLIKTRGQQVTLSCSPISGHRSVSWYQQTPGQGLQFLFEYFSETQRNKGNFPGRFSGRQFSNSRSEMNVSTLELGDSALYLCASSLEGFRENTEAFFGQGTRLTVV.

CDR3 protein: CASSLVTASNTEAFF. The CDR3 bases that were read are TGTGCCAGCAGCTTGGTGACAGCTTCTAACACTGAA. The genes are TRBV5-6 and TRBJ1-1, with TRBD1 as a possible D gene (5 bases). The CDR3 end falls 3 residues outside the read, so it is completed with the germline J gene. Trimming stripped 0 bases from V and 2 bases from J, with 11 bases between. Germline V CDR1 and CDR2: SGHDT, YYEEEE. The CDR3 is 15 amino acids.

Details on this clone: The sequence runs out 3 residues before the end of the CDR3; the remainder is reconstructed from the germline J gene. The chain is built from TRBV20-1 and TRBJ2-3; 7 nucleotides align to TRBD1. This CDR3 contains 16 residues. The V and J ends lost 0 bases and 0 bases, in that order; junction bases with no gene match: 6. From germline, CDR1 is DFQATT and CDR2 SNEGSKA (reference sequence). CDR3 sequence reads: CSARDPKGASTDTQYF. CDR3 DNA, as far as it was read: TGCAGTGCTAGAGACCCTAAGGGGGCGAGCACAGATACG.

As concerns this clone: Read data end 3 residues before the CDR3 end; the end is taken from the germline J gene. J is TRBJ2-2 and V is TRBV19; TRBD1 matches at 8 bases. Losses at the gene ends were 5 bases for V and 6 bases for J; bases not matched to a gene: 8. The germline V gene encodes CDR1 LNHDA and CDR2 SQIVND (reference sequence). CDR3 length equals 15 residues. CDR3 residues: CASSRPTGVPGELFF. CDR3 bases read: TGTGCCAGTAGTCGACCGACAGGGGTTCCCGGGGAG.

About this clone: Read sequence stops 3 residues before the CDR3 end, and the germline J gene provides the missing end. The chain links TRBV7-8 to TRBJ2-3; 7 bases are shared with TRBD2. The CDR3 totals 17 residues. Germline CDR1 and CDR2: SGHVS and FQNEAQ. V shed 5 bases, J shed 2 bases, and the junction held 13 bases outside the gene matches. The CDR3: CASSTGSGPTYTDTQYF. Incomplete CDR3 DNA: TGTGCCAGCAGCACCGGTAGCGGGCCAACCTACACAGATACG. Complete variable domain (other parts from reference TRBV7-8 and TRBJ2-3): GAGVSQSPRYKVAKRGQDVALRCDPISGHVSLFWYQQALGQGPEFLTYFQNEAQLDKSGLPSDRFFAERPEGSVSTLKIQRTQQEDSAVYLCASSTGSGPTYTDTQYFGPGTRLTVL.

Incomplete CDR3 DNA: TGTGCCAGCAGTTTATGGGGGACTAGCACCCACGAG. This sequence encodes CASSLWGTSTHE. The whole CDR3 is CASSLWGTSTHEQYF. This chain uses TRBV28 with TRBJ2-7, with 9 bases identical to TRBD2. Coverage ceases 3 residues before the CDR3 finishes, and the germline J gene fills in the end. The CDR3 is 15 amino acids. Trimming at V came to 0 bases and at J to 5 bases, leaving 5 bases not matched to a gene. Germline assignment: CDR1 MDHEN and CDR2 SYDVKM.

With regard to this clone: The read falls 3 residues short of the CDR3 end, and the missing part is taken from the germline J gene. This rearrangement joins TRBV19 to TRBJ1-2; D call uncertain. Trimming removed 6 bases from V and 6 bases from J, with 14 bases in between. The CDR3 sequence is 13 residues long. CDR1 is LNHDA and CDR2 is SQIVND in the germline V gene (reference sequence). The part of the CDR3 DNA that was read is TGTGCCAGTAGATTCGTGGTTCGGGATGGC. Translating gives CASRFVVRDG. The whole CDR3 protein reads CASRFVVRDGYTF.

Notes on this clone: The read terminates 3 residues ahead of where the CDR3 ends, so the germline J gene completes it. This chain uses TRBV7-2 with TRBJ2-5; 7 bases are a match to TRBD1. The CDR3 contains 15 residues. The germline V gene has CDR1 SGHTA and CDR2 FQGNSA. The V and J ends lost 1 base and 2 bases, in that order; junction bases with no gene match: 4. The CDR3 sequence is CASSLVKGQQETQYF. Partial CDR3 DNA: TGTGCCAGCAGCTTAGTTAAGGGACAGCAAGAGACC.

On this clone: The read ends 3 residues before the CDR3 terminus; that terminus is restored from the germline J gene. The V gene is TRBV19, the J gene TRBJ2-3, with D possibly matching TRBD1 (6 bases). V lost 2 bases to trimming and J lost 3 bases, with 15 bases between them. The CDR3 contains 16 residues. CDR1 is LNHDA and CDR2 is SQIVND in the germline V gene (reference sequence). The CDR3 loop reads CASSILTGTRTDTQYF. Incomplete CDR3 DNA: TGTGCCAGTAGTATACTCACAGGGACGAGGACAGATACG.

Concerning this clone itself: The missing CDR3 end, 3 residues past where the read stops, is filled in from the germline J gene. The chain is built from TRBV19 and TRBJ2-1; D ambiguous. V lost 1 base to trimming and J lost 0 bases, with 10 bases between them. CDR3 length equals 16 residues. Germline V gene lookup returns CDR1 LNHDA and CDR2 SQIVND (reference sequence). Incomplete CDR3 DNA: TGTGCCAGTAGTATAGCTAAACTTGCCTCCTACAATGAG. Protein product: CASSIAKLASYNE. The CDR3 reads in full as CASSIAKLASYNEQFF.

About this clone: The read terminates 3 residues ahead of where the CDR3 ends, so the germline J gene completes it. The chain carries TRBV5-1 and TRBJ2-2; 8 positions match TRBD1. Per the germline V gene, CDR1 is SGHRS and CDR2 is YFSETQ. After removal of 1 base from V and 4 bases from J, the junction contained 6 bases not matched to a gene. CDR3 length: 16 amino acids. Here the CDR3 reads CASSLQGARGTGELFF. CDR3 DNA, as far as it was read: TGCGCCAGCAGCTTGCAGGGGGCGCGGGGCACCGGGGAG.

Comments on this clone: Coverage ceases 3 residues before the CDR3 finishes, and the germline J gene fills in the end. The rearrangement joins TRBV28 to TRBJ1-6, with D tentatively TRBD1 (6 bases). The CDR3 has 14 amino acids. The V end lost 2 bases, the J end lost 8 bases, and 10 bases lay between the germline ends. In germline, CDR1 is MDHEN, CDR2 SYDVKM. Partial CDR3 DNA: TGTGCCAGCAGTTTAACAGGGATACATTCACCC. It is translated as CASSLTGIHSP. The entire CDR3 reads CASSLTGIHSPLHF.